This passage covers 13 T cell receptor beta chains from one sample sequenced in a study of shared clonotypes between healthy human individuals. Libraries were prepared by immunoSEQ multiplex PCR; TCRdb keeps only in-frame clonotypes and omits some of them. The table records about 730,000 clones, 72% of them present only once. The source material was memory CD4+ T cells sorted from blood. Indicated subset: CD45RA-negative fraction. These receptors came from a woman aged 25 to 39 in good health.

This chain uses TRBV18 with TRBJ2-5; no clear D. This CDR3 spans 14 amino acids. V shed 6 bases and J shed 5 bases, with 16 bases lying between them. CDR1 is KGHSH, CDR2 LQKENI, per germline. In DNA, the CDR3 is TGTGCCAGCTCCTCTGACGGATCGAGTGAGACCCAGTACTTC. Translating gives CASSSDGSSETQYF.

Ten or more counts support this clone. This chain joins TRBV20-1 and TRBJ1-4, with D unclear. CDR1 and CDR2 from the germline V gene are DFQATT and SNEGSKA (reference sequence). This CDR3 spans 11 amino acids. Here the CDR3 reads CSGWNNEKLFF. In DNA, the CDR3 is TGCAGCGGGTGGAATAATGAAAAACTGTTTTTT.

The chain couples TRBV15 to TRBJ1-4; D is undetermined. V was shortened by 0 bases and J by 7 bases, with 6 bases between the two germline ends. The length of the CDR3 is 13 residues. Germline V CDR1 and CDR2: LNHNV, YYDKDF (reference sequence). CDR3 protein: CATSRDVGEKLFF. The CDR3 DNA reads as TGTGCCACCAGCAGAGATGTGGGTGAAAAACTGTTTTTT.

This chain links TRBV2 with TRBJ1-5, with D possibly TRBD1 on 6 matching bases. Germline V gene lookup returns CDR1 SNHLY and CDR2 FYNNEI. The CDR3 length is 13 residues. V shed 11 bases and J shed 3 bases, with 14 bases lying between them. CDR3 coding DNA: TGTGCCTCCTGCCCAGGGGTCAATCAGCCCCAGCATTTT. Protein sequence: CASCPGVNQPQHF. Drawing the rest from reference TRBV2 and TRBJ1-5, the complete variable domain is EPEVTQTPSHQVTQMGQEVILRCVPISNHLYFYWYRQILGQKVEFLVSFYNNEISEKSEIFDDQFSVERPDGSNFTLKIRSTKLEDSAMYFCASCPGVNQPQHFGDGTRLSIL.

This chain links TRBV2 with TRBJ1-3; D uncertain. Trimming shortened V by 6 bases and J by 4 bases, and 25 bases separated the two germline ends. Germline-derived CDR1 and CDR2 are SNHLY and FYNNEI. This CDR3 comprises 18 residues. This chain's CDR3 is CASRRRVILSTIGNTIYF. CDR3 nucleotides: TGTGCCAGCAGGAGGCGAGTGATCCTATCCACTATCGGAAACACCATATATTTT.

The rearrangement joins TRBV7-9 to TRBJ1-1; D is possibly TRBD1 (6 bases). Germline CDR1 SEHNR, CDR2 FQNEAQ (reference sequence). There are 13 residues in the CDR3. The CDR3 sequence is CAIQGRADTEAFF. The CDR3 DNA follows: TGTGCTATACAGGGCAGGGCCGACACTGAAGCTTTCTTT.

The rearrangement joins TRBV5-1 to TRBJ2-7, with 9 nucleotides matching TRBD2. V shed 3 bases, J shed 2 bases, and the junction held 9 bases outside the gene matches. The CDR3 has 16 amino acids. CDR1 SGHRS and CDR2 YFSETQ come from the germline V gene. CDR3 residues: CASSSGVAGGPYEQYF. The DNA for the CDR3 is TGCGCCAGCAGCTCAGGGGTGGCGGGAGGGCCCTACGAGCAGTACTTC.

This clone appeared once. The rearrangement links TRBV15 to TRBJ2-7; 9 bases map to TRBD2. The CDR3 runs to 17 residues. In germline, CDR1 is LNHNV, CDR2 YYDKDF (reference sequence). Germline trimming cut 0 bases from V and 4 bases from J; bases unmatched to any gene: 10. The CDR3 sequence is CATSRDPAGGPGYEQYF. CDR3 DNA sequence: TGTGCCACCAGCAGAGATCCGGCGGGAGGGCCAGGGTACGAGCAGTACTTC.

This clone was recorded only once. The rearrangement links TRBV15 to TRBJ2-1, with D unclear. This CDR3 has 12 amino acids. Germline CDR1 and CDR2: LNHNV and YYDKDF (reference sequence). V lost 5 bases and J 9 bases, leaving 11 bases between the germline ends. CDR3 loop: CATSDLLVEQFF. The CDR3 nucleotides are TGTGCCACCAGCGACCTCTTGGTTGAGCAGTTCTTC. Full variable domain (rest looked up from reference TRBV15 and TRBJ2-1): DAMVIQNPRYQVTQFGKPVTLSCSQTLNHNVMYWYQQKSSQAPKLLFHYYDKDFNNEADTPDNFQSRRPNTSFCFLDIRSPGLGDTAMYLCATSDLLVEQFFGPGTRLTVL.

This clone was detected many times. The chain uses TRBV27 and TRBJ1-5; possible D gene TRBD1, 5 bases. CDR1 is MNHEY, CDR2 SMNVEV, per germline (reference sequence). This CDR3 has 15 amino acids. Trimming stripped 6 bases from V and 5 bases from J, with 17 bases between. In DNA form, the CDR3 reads TGTGCCAGCAGACCCACCCGCCGGGACGATCAGCCCCAGCATTTT. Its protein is CASRPTRRDDQPQHF.

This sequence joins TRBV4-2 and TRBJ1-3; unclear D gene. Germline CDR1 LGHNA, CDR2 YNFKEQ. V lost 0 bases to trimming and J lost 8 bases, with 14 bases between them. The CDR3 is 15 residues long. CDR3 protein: CASSQEGGHSDTIYF. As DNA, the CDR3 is TGTGCCAGCAGCCAAGAGGGAGGCCACTCGGACACCATATATTTT.

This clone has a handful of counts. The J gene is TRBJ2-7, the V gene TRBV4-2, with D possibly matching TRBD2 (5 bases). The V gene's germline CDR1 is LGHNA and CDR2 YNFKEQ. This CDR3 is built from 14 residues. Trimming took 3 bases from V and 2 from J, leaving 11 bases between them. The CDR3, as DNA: TGTGCCAGCAGCCACACTAGAATAGCCTACGAGCAGTACTTC. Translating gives CASSHTRIAYEQYF.

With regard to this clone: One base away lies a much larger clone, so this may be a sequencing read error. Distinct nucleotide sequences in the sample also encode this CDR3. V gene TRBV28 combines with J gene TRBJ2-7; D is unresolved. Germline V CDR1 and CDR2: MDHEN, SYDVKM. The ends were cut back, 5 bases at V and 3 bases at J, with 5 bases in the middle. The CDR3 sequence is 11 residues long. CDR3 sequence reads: CASSLHYEQYF. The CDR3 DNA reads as TGTGCCAGCAGTCTCCACTACGAGCAGTACTTC. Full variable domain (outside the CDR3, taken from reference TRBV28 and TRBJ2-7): DVKVTQSSRYLVKRTGEKVFLECVQDMDHENMFWYRQDPGLGLRLIYFSYDVKMKEKGDIPEGYSVSREKKERFSLILESASTNQTSMYLCASSLHYEQYFGPGTRLTVT.